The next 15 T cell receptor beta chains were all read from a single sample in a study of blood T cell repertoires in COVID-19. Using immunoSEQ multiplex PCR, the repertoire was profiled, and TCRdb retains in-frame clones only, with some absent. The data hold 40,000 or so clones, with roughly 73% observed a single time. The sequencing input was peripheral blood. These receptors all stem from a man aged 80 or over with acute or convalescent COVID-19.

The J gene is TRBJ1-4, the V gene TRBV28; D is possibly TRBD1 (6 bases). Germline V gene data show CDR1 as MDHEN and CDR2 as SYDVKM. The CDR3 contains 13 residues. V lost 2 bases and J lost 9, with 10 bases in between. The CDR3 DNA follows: TGTGCCAGCAGTTTAGGAGGACAGCAAAAACTGTTTTTT. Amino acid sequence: CASSLGGQQKLFF.

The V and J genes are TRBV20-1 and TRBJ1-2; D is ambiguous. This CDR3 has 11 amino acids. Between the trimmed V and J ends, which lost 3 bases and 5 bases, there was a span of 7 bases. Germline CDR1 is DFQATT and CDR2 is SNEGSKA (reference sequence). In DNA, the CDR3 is TGCAGTGCTAGCGGTCGATATGGCTACACCTTC. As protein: CSASGRYGYTF.

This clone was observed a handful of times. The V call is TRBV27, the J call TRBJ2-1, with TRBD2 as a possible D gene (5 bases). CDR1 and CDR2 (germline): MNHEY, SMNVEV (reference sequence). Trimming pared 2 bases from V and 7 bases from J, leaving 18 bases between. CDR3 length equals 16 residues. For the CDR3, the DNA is TGTGCCAGCAGTTTAGAAGGCGGGTGGGCCTCAAATGAGCAGTTCTTC. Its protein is CASSLEGGWASNEQFF.

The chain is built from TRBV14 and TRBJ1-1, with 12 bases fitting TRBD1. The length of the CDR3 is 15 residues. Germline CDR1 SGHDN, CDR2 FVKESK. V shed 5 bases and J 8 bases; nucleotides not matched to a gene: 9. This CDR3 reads CASSFLGTGGREAFF. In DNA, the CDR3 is TGTGCCAGCAGCTTTCTTGGGACAGGGGGCCGCGAAGCTTTCTTT.

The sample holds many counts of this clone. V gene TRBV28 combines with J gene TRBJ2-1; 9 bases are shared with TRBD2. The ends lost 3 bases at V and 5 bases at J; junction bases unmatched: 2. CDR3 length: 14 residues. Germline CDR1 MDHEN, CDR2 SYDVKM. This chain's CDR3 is CASSFAGGDNEQFF. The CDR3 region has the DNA TGTGCCAGCAGTTTTGCGGGAGGGGACAATGAGCAGTTCTTC.

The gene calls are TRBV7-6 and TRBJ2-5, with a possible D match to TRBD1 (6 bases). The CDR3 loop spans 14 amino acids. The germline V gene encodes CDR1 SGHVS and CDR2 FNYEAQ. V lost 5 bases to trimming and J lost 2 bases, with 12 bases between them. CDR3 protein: CASSQPGQQETQYF. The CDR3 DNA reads TGTGCCAGCAGCCAACCTGGACAGCAAGAGACCCAGTACTTC.

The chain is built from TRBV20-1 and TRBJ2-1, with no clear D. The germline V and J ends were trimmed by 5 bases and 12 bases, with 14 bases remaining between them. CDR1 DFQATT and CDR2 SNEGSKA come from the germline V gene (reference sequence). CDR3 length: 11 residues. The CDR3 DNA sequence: TGCAGTGCTGAGTCTTCCTCCGGGCAGTTCTTC. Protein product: CSAESSSGQFF.

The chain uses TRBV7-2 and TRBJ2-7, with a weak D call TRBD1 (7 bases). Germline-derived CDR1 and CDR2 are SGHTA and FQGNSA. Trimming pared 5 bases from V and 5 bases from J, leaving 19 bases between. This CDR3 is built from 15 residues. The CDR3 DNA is TGTGCCAGCAGCCCAGGGGGGTCAGGGGACAACGAGCAGTACTTC. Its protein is CASSPGGSGDNEQYF.

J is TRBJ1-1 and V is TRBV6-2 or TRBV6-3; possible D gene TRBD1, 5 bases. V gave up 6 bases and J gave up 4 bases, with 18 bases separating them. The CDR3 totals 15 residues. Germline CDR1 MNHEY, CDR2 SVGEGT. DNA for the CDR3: TGTGCCAGCAGCCCGACAAGTGGGGGAGGCACTGAAGCTTTCTTT. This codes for CASSPTSGGGTEAFF.

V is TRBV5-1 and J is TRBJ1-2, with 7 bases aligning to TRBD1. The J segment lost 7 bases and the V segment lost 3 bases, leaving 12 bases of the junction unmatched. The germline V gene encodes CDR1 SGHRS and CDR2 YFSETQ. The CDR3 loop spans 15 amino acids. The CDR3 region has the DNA TGCGCCAGCAGCTCCCGACCTGACAGGGTGGGTGGCTACACCTTC. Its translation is CASSSRPDRVGGYTF. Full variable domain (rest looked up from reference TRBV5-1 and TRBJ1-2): KAGVTQTPRYLIKTRGQQVTLSCSPISGHRSVSWYQQTPGQGLQFLFEYFSETQRNKGNFPGRFSGRQFSNSRSEMNVSTLELGDSALYLCASSSRPDRVGGYTFGSGTRLTVV.

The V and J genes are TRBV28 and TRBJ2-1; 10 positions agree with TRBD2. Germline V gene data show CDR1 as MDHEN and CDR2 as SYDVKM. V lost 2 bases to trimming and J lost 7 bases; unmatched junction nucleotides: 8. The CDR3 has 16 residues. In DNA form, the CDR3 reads TGTGCCAGCAGTTTAGGTAGCGGGAGGATTTGGAATGAGCAGTTCTTC. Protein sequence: CASSLGSGRIWNEQFF.

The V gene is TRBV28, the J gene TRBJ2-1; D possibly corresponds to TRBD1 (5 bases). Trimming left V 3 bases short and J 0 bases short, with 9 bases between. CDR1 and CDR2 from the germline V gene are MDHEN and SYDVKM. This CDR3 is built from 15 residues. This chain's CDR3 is CASSFDSSSYNEQFF. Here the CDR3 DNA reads TGTGCCAGCAGTTTTGACAGTAGCTCCTACAATGAGCAGTTCTTC.

This chain's CDR3 is CASSEIPPAGGRRETQYF. CDR3 DNA: TGTGCCAGCAGTGAAATCCCCCCGGCGGGAGGTAGGAGAGAGACCCAGTACTTC. This rearrangement joins TRBV6-1 to TRBJ2-5; 8 bases align to TRBD2. Germline assignment: CDR1 MNHNS and CDR2 SASEGT. The CDR3 length is 18 residues. Trimming removed 2 bases from V and 4 bases from J; junction bases left unmatched: 15.

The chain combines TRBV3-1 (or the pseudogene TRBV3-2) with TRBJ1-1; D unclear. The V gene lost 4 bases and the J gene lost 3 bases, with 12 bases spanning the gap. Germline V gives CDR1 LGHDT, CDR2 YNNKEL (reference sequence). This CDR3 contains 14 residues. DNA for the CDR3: TGTGCCAGCAGCCGTCTTTCTTCGGACACTGAAGCTTTCTTT. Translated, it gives CASSRLSSDTEAFF.

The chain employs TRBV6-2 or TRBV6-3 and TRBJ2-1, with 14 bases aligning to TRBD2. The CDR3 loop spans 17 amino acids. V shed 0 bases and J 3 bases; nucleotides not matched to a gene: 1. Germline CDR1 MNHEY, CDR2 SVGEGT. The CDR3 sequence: CASSYSGTSGSYNEQFF. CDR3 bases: TGTGCCAGCAGTTACTCGGGGACTAGCGGGAGCTACAATGAGCAGTTCTTC.